The 5 T cell receptor beta chains listed next were all sequenced from one sample in a study of identifying expanded T cells in peripheral blood (dated by TCRdb to between 2018 and 2021). The method behind the library was the immunoSEQ multiplex PCR assay. TCRdb retrieved this table from immuneACCESS and kept in-frame rearrangements only. Not all clones are present; in checked studies, unresolved V genes account for under half, and no reason is known for the remainder. This sample comprises nearly 60,000 clones, around nine tenths of them detected only once. Of the sample, around 3.5% is held by the ten largest clones. Sequencing was carried out using blood. The receptors come from a person between 18 and 75 years old in good health.

V gene TRBV4-3 combines with J gene TRBJ1-2; D perhaps matches TRBD1 (6 bases). The CDR3 has 16 residues. CDR1 is LGHNA, CDR2 YSLEER, per germline. With 1 base removed from V and 1 base from J, the gap between germline ends came to 13 bases. CDR3 DNA sequence: TGCGCCAGCAGCCAAGCGACAGGCAACCTTAACTATGGCTACACCTTC. It is translated as CASSQATGNLNYGYTF.

The chain links TRBV7-2 to TRBJ2-5, with 7 bases aligning to TRBD1. V shed 4 bases, J shed 4 bases, and the junction held 9 bases outside the gene matches. The CDR3 covers 15 residues. Germline lookup yields CDR1 SGHTA and CDR2 FQGNSA. The CDR3 loop is CASSSGQSSRETQYF. The DNA of the CDR3 is TGTGCCAGCAGCTCGGGACAGTCGAGCAGAGAGACCCAGTACTTC.

J is TRBJ2-2 and V is TRBV19; D remains ambiguous. Trimming pared 3 bases from V and 5 bases from J, leaving 4 bases between. Germline V CDR1 and CDR2: LNHDA, SQIVND (reference sequence). This CDR3 is built from 12 residues. CDR3 sequence reads: CASSMVTGELFF. CDR3 in DNA: TGTGCCAGTAGTATGGTAACCGGGGAGCTGTTTTTT.

V and J are TRBV29-1 and TRBJ1-3; no definite D call. The CDR3 spans 11 residues. V was shortened by 7 bases and J by 4 bases, with 8 bases between the two germline ends. Germline CDR1 is SQVTM and CDR2 is ANQGSEA. CDR3: CSGGWGNTIYF. CDR3 nucleotide sequence: TGCAGCGGGGGATGGGGAAACACCATATATTTT.

J is TRBJ2-3 and V is TRBV11-2; the D is unclear. CDR3 length: 15 amino acids. Germline V lookup: CDR1 SGHAT, CDR2 FQNNGV. V was trimmed by 2 bases and J by 8 bases, leaving 17 bases between them. This CDR3 reads CASSLHLPGMGTQYF. CDR3 in DNA: TGTGCCAGCAGCTTACACCTACCCGGAATGGGTACGCAGTATTTT.